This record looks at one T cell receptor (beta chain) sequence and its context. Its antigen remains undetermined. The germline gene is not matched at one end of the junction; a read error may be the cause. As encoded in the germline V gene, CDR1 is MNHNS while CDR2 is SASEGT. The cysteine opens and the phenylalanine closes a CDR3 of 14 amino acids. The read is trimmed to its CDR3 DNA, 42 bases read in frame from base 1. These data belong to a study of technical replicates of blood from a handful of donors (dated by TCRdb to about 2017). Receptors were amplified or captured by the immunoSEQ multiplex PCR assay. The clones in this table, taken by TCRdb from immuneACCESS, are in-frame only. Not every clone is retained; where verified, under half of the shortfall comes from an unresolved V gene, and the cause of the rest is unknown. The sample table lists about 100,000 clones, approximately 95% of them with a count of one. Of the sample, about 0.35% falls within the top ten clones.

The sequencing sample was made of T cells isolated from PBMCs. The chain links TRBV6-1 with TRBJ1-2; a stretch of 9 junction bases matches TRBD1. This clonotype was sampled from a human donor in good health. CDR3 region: CASSEAGQGHGYTF. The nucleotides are TGTGCCAGCAGCGAAGCGGGACAGGGCCATGGCTACACCTTC.